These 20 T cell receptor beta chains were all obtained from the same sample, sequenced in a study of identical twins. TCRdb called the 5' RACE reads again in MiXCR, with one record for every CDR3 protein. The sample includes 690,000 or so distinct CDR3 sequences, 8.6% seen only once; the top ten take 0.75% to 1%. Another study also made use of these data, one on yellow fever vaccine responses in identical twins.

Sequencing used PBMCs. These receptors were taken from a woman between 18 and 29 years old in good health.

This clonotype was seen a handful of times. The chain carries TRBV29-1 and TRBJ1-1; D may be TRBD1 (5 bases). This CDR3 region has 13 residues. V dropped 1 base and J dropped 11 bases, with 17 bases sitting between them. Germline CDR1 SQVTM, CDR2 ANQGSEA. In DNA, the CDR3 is TGCAGCGTTGAAGCGGGACGGAGCCTGGGGGCTTTCTTT. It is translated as CSVEAGRSLGAFF.

CDR3 DNA sequence: TGCGCCAGCAGCCAAGAGGACCCTCGCGAGCAGTACTTC. Its protein product is CASSQEDPREQYF. The chain employs TRBV4-1 and TRBJ2-7; unclear D gene. This CDR3 spans 13 amino acids. With 0 bases removed from V and 6 bases from J, the gap between germline ends came to 9 bases. Germline values: CDR1 MGHRA, CDR2 YSYEKL.

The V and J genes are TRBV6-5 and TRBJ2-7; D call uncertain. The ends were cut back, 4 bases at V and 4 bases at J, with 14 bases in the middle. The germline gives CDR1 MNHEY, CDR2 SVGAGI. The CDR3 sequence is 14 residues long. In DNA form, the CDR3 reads TGTGCCAGCAGTTTCGATTCGGGTCGATACGAGCAGTACTTC. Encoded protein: CASSFDSGRYEQYF.

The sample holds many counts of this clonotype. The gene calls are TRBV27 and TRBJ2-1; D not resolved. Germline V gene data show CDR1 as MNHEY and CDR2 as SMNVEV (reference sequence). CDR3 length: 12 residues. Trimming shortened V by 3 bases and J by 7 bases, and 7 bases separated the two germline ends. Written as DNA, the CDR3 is TGTGCCAGCAGTTTCTCCAGAAATGAGCAGTTCTTC. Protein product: CASSFSRNEQFF.

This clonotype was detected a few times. Here the CDR3 DNA reads TGTGCCAGCAGCTTAACATCTACTGGGACAGGGAAGAATTCACCCCTCCACTTT. Translation gives CASSLTSTGTGKNSPLHF. The chain carries TRBV7-3 and TRBJ1-6; 9 nucleotides align to TRBD1. V lost 0 bases and J lost 7; bases outside the gene matches: 10. This CDR3 contains 18 residues. The germline CDR1 and CDR2 sequences are SGHTA and FQGTGA. The full variable domain, its missing parts supplied by reference TRBV7-3 and TRBJ1-6, is GAGVSQTPSNKVTEKGKYVELRCDPISGHTALYWYRQSLGQGPEFLIYFQGTGAADDSGLPNDRFFAVRPEGSVSTLKIQRTERGDSAVYLCASSLTSTGTGKNSPLHFGNGTRLTVT.

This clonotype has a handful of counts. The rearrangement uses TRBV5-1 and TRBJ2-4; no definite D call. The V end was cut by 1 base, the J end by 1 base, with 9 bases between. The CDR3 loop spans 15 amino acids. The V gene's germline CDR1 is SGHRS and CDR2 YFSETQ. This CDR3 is CASSLLDPAKNIQYF. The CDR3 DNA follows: TGCGCCAGCAGCTTGCTCGACCCCGCCAAAAACATTCAGTACTTC.

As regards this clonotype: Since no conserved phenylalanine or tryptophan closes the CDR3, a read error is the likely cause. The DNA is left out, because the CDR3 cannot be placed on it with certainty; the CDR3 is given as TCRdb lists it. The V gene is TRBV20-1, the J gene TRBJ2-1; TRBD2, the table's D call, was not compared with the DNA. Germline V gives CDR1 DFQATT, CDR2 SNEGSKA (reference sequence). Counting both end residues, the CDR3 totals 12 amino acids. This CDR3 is CSAISGTSGIVI.

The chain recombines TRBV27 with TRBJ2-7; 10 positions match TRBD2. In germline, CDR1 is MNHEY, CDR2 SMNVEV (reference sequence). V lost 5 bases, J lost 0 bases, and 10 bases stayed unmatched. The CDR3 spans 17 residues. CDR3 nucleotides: TGTGCCAGCAGTCCTTTCGCAAGCGGGGGGGACTCCTACGAGCAGTACTTC. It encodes CASSPFASGGDSYEQYF.

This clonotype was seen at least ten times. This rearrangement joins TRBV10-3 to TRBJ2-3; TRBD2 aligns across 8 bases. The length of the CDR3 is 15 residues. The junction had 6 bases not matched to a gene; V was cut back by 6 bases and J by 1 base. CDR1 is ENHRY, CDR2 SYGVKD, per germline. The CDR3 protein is CAISATSGGTDTQYF. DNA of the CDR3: TGTGCCATCAGCGCAACTAGCGGAGGCACAGATACGCAGTATTTT.

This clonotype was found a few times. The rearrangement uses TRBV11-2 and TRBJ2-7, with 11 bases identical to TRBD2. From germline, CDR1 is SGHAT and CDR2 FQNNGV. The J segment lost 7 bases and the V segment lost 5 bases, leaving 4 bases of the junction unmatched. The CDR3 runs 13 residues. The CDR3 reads CASSHGLAGEQYF. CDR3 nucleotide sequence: TGTGCCAGCAGCCACGGACTAGCGGGTGAGCAGTACTTC.

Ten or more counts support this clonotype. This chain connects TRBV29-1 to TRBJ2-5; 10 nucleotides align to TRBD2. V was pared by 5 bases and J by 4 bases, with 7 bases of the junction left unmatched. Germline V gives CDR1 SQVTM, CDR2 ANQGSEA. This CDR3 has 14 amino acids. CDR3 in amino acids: CSVLAGEVIETQYF. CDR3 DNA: TGCAGCGTTCTAGCGGGAGAGGTAATAGAGACCCAGTACTTC.

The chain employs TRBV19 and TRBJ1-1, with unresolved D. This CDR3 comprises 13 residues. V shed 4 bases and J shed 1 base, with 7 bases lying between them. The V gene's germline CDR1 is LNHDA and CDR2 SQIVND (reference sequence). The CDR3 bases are TGTGCCAGTAGTAACGCAGGGAACACTGAAGCTTTCTTT. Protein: CASSNAGNTEAFF.

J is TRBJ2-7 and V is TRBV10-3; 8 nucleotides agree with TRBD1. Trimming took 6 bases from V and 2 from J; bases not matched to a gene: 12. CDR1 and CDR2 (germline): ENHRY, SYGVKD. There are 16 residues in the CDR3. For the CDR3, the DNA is TGTGCCATCAGCGGTTTTTTTTTGGACAGGGCCTACGAGCAGTACTTC. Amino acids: CAISGFFLDRAYEQYF.

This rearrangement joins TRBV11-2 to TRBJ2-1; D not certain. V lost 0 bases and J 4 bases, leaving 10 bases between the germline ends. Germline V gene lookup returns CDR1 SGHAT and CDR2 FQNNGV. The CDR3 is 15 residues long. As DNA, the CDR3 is TGTGCCAGCAGCTTAGATAGGAGCAGGTACAATGAGCAGTTCTTC. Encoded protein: CASSLDRSRYNEQFF.

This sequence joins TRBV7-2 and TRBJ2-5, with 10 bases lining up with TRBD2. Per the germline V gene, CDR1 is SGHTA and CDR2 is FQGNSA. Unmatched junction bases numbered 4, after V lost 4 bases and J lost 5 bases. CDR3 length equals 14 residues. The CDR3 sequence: CASSSTLAGETQYF. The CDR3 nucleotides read TGTGCCAGCAGCTCAACACTAGCGGGGGAGACCCAGTACTTC. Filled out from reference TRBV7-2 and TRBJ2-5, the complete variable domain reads GAGVSQSPSNKVTEKGKDVELRCDPISGHTALYWYRQSLGQGLEFLIYFQGNSAPDKSGLPSDRFSAERTGGSVSTLTIQRTQQEDSAVYLCASSSTLAGETQYFGPGTRLLVL.

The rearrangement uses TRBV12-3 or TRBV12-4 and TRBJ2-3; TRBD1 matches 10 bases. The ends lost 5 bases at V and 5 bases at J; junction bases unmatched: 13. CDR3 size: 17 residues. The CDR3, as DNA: TGTGCCAGCAGTCCCTACGACAGGGGGCTGGTGTTAGATACGCAGTATTTT. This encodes CASSPYDRGLVLDTQYF.

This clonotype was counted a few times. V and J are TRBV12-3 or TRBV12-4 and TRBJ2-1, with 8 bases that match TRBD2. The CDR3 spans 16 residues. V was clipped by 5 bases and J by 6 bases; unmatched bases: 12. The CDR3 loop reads CASSPLRGGGINEQFF. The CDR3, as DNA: TGTGCCAGCAGTCCCCTCCGGGGCGGGGGGATCAATGAGCAGTTCTTC.

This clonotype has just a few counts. The DNA for the CDR3 is TGCAGTGCGTGGACAGGCTATAATCAGCCCCAGCATTTT. It yields the protein CSAWTGYNQPQHF. J is TRBJ1-5 and V is TRBV20-1; 7 bases are a match to TRBD1. Trimming cost V 6 bases and J 4 bases; bases outside gene matches: 6. This CDR3 has 13 amino acids. Per germline, CDR1 DFQATT and CDR2 SNEGSKA (reference sequence).

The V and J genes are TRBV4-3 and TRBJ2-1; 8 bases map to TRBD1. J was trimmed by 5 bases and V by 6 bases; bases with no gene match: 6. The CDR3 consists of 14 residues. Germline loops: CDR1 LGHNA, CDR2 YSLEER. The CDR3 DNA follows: TGCGCCAGCAGTTCCGGACAGGGCGACAATGAGCAGTTCTTC. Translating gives CASSSGQGDNEQFF.

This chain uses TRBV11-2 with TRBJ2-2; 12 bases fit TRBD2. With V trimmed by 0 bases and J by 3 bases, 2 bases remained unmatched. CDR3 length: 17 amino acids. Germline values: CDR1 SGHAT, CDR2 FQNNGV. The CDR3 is CASSLEGLAGYTGELFF. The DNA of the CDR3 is TGTGCCAGCAGCTTAGAAGGACTAGCGGGATACACCGGGGAGCTGTTTTTT.